This T cell receptor beta chain was captured by sequencing in a study of T cells in tumors after PD-1 blockade. Clones were sequenced by immunoSEQ multiplex PCR, and TCRdb holds only the in-frame ones, with some missing. Seen here are 30,000 to 40,000 clones, over 75% observed once, and the top ten hold roughly 40%. This CDR3 has 13 amino acids. V lost 3 bases, J lost 8 bases, and 13 bases lay in between. The J gene is TRBJ1-2, the V gene TRBV12-3 or TRBV12-4, with a tentative D call TRBD1 (5 bases). The sequence was obtained from a human donor with basal cell carcinoma. The material sequenced was PBMCs, taken before anti-PD-1 treatment. CDR3 in DNA: TGTGCCAGCAGTTTTGACGGCGGGGGAGGCTACACCTTC. Translating it yields CASSFDGGGGYTF.